A selection of T cell receptor beta chains follows, all from one sample in a study of blood T cell repertoires in COVID-19. Here immunoSEQ multiplex PCR was the method, and the copy in TCRdb shows in-frame clones only, minus some. The table shows roughly 260,000 clones, with 82% occurring only once. Material: peripheral blood. Every receptor here comes from an older woman with acute or convalescent COVID-19. Each CDR3 is given with its conserved first and last residue. A D gene is named only where the DNA matches it firmly. The listing skips clone size in some rows; elsewhere it reads once, few, many or a size class.

size,J,D,V,DNA,CDR3
-,TRBJ2-4,TRBD1,TRBV4-1,TGCGCCAGCAGCCCCAGGGGGCTTAGGGACATTCAGTACTTC,CASSPRGLRDIQYF
-,TRBJ2-7,TRBD2,TRBV5-4,TGTGCCAGCAGCTCCGGGACTAGCGGATCCTACGAGCAGTACTTC,CASSSGTSGSYEQYF
-,TRBJ2-7,-,TRBV21-1,TGTGCCAGCAGCAAAGTAAGACGGGTCGAGCAGTACTTC,CASSKVRRVEQYF
-,TRBJ2-2,-,TRBV5-1,TGCGCCAGCAGCTTGGCCGAGTTGATAACGGGATCGAACACCGGGGAGCTGTTTTTT,CASSLAELITGSNTGELFF
-,TRBJ1-4,-,TRBV6-5,TGTGCCAGCAGGGGACTCGGAGCAACTAATGAAAAACTGTTTTTT,CASRGLGATNEKLFF
-,TRBJ1-5,TRBD1,TRBV2,TGTGCCAGCAGTCGGGACAGTAATCAGCCCCAGCATTTT,CASSRDSNQPQHF
-,TRBJ1-1,TRBD1,TRBV7-2,TGTGCCAGCAGCCCACAGGGGGGGAACACTGAAGCTTTCTTT,CASSPQGGNTEAFF
-,TRBJ2-7,-,TRBV2,TGTGCCAGCAGTGAAGGCCAGGGAACGATCTACGAGCAGTACTTC,CASSEGQGTIYEQYF
once,TRBJ1-5,TRBD1,TRBV28,TGTGCCAGCATCATAAGGGGACAGGGGATTCACCAGCCCCAGCATTTT,CASIIRGQGIHQPQHF
-,TRBJ1-5,-,TRBV11-2,TGTGCCAGCAGCTCGGGACAAATTAGCAATCAGCCCCAGCATTTT,CASSSGQISNQPQHF
-,TRBJ2-7,TRBD1,TRBV30,TGTGCCTGGAGAAATACGACAGGGAAGATGAACGAGCAGTACTTC,CAWRNTTGKMNEQYF
-,TRBJ1-6,TRBD1,TRBV7-2,TGTGCCAGCAGCTTGGGGGGACAGGGGAGTAGTTCACCCCTCCACTTT,CASSLGGQGSSSPLHF
-,TRBJ1-1,-,TRBV11-2,TGTGCCAGCAGCTTATCAGGCGCAATGAACACTGAAGCTTTCTTT,CASSLSGAMNTEAFF
-,TRBJ1-5,-,TRBV11-2,TGTGCCAGCAGCGCGACAAGGCAGCCCCAGCATTTT,CASSATRQPQHF
-,TRBJ1-1,-,TRBV12-3/TRBV12-4,TGTGCCAGCAGTCCTCGACAGACCTTTGAAGCTTTCTTT,CASSPRQTFEAFF
few,TRBJ1-2,TRBD1,TRBV7-9,TGTGCCAGCAGCCCCTGGACAGGGCTTCGTGGCTACACCTTC,CASSPWTGLRGYTF
-,TRBJ1-5,TRBD1,TRBV19,TGTGCCAGTAGTATCGGACAGGGTGTTGGTCAGCCCCAGCATTTT,CASSIGQGVGQPQHF
-,TRBJ1-3,-,TRBV2,TGTGCCAGCAGCCCACAGGGTCTCTCTGGAAACACCATATATTTT,CASSPQGLSGNTIYF
-,TRBJ2-7,-,TRBV3-1/TRBV3-2,TGTGCCAGCAGCCAAGGGACAGATGCCTACGAGCAGTACTTC,CASSQGTDAYEQYF
few,TRBJ1-1,-,TRBV28,TGTGCCAGCAGTTTTCAGGACCGGAGGGTAAACACTGAAGCTTTCTTT,CASSFQDRRVNTEAFF
-,TRBJ1-2,TRBD1,TRBV27,TGTGCCAGCAGTTCGAGACAGGGACCCCGACCTACTACTAACTATGGCTACACCTTC,CASSSRQGPRPTTNYGYTF
-,TRBJ1-6,TRBD1,TRBV28,TGTGCCAGCAGTTTGACAGGGGGCCAAGGGAGGAATTCACCCCTCCACTTT,CASSLTGGQGRNSPLHF
few,TRBJ1-4,TRBD1,TRBV7-2,TGTGCCAGCAGCACCTACAGGGGGTCTAATGAAAAACTGTTTTTT,CASSTYRGSNEKLFF
-,TRBJ1-2,TRBD1,TRBV7-2,TGTGCCAGCAGCTCAGCCGGGACAGTTAACTATGGCTACACCTTC,CASSSAGTVNYGYTF
-,TRBJ1-5,-,TRBV13,TGTGCCAGCAACAGGAGGGACCATGGGAGCAATCAGCCCCAGCATTTT,CASNRRDHGSNQPQHF
-,TRBJ1-2,TRBD1,TRBV24-1,TGTGCCGTCCAGGGGGCGCTCAACTATGGCTACACCTTC,CAVQGALNYGYTF
once,TRBJ1-2,TRBD1,TRBV5-1,TGCGCCAGCAGCTTGCAGGGACAGGGGGGCGATGGCTACACCTTC,CASSLQGQGGDGYTF
-,TRBJ2-5,TRBD1,TRBV6-2/TRBV6-3,TGTGCCAGCAGTTATGGGGACAGGGTAACCCAGTACTTC,CASSYGDRVTQYF
-,TRBJ2-7,TRBD1,TRBV5-4,TGTGCCAGCAGCTTGGGTGCCCCGGGACAGACCTCCTACGAGCAGTACTTC,CASSLGAPGQTSYEQYF
-,TRBJ1-6,-,TRBV7-2,TGTGCCAGCAGCTTTTATGGCGGATCAAATTCACCCCTCCACTTT,CASSFYGGSNSPLHF
-,TRBJ1-6,TRBD1,TRBV5-8,TGTGCCAGCAGCTTCGAGGGCGGACAGGTTAATTCACCCCTCCACTTT,CASSFEGGQVNSPLHF
once,TRBJ1-3,TRBD1,TRBV9,TGTGCCAGCAGCTCCAGGGGGGCAGGGTCTGGAAACACCATATATTTT,CASSSRGAGSGNTIYF
-,TRBJ2-7,-,TRBV5-6,TGTGCCAGCAGCTTACAGGGGAGGACCTACGAGCAGTACTTC,CASSLQGRTYEQYF
once,TRBJ1-2,-,TRBV18,TGTGCCAGCTCACAAGGGGAACCGCGGGGCTACACCTTC,CASSQGEPRGYTF
few,TRBJ1-5,-,TRBV29-1,TGCAGCGTTGCCGCAGACAATAGCAATCAGCCCCAGCATTTT,CSVAADNSNQPQHF
-,TRBJ2-2,-,TRBV27,TGTGCCAGCAGTCCGGCAGGGTTTGCGGTCACCGGGGAGCTGTTTTTT,CASSPAGFAVTGELFF
-,TRBJ2-3,TRBD1,TRBV10-1,TGCGCCAGCAGTGAGCCCGACGGACAGGGGAGCACAGATACGCAGTATTTT,CASSEPDGQGSTDTQYF
-,TRBJ1-1,-,TRBV5-1,TGCGCCAGCAGCTTGGGGACAGACGCTGAAGCTTTCTTT,CASSLGTDAEAFF
-,TRBJ2-1,TRBD1,TRBV25-1,TGTGCCAGCAGTGAATTACGGGACAGGGTTGGAAATGAGCAGTTCTTC,CASSELRDRVGNEQFF
-,TRBJ2-7,TRBD2,TRBV18,TGTGCCAGCTCTTTCGTAGCGGGGGATCTTTGGGAGCAGTACTTC,CASSFVAGDLWEQYF
-,TRBJ1-2,-,TRBV13,TGTGCCAGCAGCTCTAGGCCGAGGGTTAACTATGGCTACACCTTC,CASSSRPRVNYGYTF
-,TRBJ1-4,TRBD1,TRBV7-6,TGTGCCAGCAGCCCGTATGGGCAGGGGGCAAACGAAAAACTGTTTTTT,CASSPYGQGANEKLFF
-,TRBJ1-2,TRBD1,TRBV7-2,TGTGCCAGCAGCTTAGTAGCAGGGGGCGATGGCTACACCTTC,CASSLVAGGDGYTF
-,TRBJ1-5,TRBD1,TRBV24-1,TGTGCCACCAGTGTAGGGGGCGCGAGTACGGCTCAGCCCCAGCATTTT,CATSVGGASTAQPQHF
-,TRBJ2-5,-,TRBV7-8,TGTGCCAGCAGCCAGCCCCGCGGACTCCAAGAGACCCAGTACTTC,CASSQPRGLQETQYF
-,TRBJ2-7,-,TRBV5-1,TGCGCCAGCAGCTTACAGGGGGGGACGATTGGCGAGCAGTACTTC,CASSLQGGTIGEQYF
-,TRBJ2-3,TRBD1,TRBV4-3,TGCGCCAGCAGCCAAGAACATTTTTTCAGGGGGCAGGGAGATACGCAGTATTTT,CASSQEHFFRGQGDTQYF
-,TRBJ2-2,-,TRBV6-5,TGTGCCAGCAGTTACTCGTGGCGGGGCGACACCGGGGAGCTGTTTTTT,CASSYSWRGDTGELFF
-,TRBJ2-1,-,TRBV6-5,TGTGCCAGCAGTTACTCGTATACGGGGAACAATGAGCAGTTCTTC,CASSYSYTGNNEQFF
-,TRBJ2-1,-,TRBV29-1,TGCAGCTTAGGGAACGGCGGACTGATCAATGAGCAGTTCTTC,CSLGNGGLINEQFF
-,TRBJ2-7,-,TRBV4-3,TGCGCCAGCAGCGGGGCCATATACTACGAGCAGTACTTC,CASSGAIYYEQYF
many,TRBJ2-1,TRBD2,TRBV19,TGTGCCAGTAGTCCCCGGACTAGTAATGAGCAGTTCTTC,CASSPRTSNEQFF
-,TRBJ1-1,TRBD1,TRBV25-1,TGTGCCAGCAGTTACAGGGGTGAAGCTTTCTTT,CASSYRGEAFF
once,TRBJ1-1,-,TRBV14,TGTGCCAGCAGCCGCTCCAGGGCCACTGAAGCTTTCTTT,CASSRSRATEAFF
-,TRBJ2-1,TRBD2,TRBV5-4,TGTGCCAGCAGCTTGTTAGGGACTAGCGGGGGGTTCTCGTACAATGAGCAGTTCTTC,CASSLLGTSGGFSYNEQFF